A single T cell receptor beta chain is shown here with its context. The antigen is undetermined. Germline values: CDR1 SGHRS, CDR2 YFSETQ. V shed 6 bases, J shed 4 bases, and the junction held 6 bases outside the gene matches. The CDR3 is 13 amino acids. Unique molecular identifiers were built into the TCR beta cDNA libraries. The yield from roughly 1 to 10 million T cells was 500,000 or so cDNA molecules in total. TCRdb analysed the PCR reads with MiXCR anew, one entry per CDR3 protein. Here the sample spans approximately 730,000 distinct CDR3 sequences, approximately 44% being singletons. This sample is part of a study of post-analysis software for immune sequencing data. Study-wide background: The study covered relapsing-remitting, secondary progressive and progressive-relapsing courses of multiple sclerosis. Overall study findings and caveats: Co-batched samples clustered tightly together by F measure. When patients were compared with controls, 4 or 5 TRBV segments were more frequent, TRBV5-6, TRBV5-1 and TRBV20-1 among them. Comparison with controls showed significantly lower normalized Chao1 diversity in multiple sclerosis patients.

Specimen: blood. The sequence derives from a girl aged 5 to 17 with multiple sclerosis. V and J are TRBV5-1 and TRBJ1-1; 7 bases line up with TRBD1. Here the CDR3 DNA reads TGCGCCAGCAACTCAGGGGGGGCCACTGAAGCTTTCTTT. This translates into CASNSGGATEAFF.